This paragraph covers one T cell receptor beta chain sequence. The data were obtained in a study of blood T cell repertoires in COVID-19. Across the whole study: The United States, Italy and Spain were the sources of the acute and convalescent COVID-19 samples. The analysed material was cDNA or gDNA that came from T cells, B-cell-depleted T cells, or PBMCs.

V lost 3 bases, J lost 8 bases, and 8 bases stayed unmatched. Germline values: CDR1 MNHNS, CDR2 SASEGT. The length of the CDR3 is 14 residues. In the authors' methods: Counts of nucleated cells, estimated from reference gene primer amplification, were obtained. Data came from immunoSEQ multiplex PCR; TCRdb stores just in-frame clones and leaves some out. Clonal size and the V and J genes are those of that table, whereas D and trimming came from the DNA. This repertoire shows some 120,000 clones, 80% to 90% found once; its top ten account for roughly 2.1%. The sequenced sample was peripheral blood. The receptor comes from a woman aged 50 to 60 with acute or convalescent COVID-19. V is TRBV6-1 and J is TRBJ1-2; TRBD1 matches 8 bases. Here the CDR3 DNA reads TGTGCCAGCAGTGATTTGGACAGGGCTTGGGGCTACACCTTC. It encodes CASSDLDRAWGYTF.